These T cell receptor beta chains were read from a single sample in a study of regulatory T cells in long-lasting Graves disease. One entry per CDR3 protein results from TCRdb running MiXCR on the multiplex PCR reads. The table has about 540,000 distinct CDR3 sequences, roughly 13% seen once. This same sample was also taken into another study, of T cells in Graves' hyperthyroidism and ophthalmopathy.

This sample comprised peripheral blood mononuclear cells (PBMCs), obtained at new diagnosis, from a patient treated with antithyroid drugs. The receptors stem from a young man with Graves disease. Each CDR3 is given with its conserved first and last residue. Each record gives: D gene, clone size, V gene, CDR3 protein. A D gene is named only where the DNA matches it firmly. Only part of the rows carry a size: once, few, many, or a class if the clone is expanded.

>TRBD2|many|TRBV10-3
CAISDGAGEEETQYF
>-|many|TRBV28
CASSLWKQQFSGANVLTF
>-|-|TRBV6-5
CASSWGSESGNIQYF
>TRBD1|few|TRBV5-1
CASSGDRADNEKLVF
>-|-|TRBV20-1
CSARVDTYNEQFF
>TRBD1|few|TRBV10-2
CASSEADQDRSDEQYF
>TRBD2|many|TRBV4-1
CASSPLRLAGGPGNTGELFF
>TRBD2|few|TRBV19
CASSKTSGTSGTDTQYF
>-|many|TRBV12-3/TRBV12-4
CASSLGGASTEAFF
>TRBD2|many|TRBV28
CASTAVSGSSYEQYF
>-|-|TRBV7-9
CASSPSRTGGYGNTIYF
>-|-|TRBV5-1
CASSLAPTRGNSYEQYF
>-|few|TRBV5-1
CASSFGPNYEQYF
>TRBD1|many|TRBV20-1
CSASLRQGASRDTQYF
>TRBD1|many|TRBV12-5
CASGPRQGRLHF
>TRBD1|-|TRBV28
CASSYRGRGANVLTF
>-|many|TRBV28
CASSPHGYNSPLHF
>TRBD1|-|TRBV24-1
CATSDNTGDPLEQYF
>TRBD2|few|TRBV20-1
CRGTSGDTDTQYF
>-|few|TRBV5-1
CASSFQRAQETQYF
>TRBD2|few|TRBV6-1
CASNGGLGEQFF
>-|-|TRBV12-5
CASGSRANEQYF
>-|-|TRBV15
CATSRGTEAFF